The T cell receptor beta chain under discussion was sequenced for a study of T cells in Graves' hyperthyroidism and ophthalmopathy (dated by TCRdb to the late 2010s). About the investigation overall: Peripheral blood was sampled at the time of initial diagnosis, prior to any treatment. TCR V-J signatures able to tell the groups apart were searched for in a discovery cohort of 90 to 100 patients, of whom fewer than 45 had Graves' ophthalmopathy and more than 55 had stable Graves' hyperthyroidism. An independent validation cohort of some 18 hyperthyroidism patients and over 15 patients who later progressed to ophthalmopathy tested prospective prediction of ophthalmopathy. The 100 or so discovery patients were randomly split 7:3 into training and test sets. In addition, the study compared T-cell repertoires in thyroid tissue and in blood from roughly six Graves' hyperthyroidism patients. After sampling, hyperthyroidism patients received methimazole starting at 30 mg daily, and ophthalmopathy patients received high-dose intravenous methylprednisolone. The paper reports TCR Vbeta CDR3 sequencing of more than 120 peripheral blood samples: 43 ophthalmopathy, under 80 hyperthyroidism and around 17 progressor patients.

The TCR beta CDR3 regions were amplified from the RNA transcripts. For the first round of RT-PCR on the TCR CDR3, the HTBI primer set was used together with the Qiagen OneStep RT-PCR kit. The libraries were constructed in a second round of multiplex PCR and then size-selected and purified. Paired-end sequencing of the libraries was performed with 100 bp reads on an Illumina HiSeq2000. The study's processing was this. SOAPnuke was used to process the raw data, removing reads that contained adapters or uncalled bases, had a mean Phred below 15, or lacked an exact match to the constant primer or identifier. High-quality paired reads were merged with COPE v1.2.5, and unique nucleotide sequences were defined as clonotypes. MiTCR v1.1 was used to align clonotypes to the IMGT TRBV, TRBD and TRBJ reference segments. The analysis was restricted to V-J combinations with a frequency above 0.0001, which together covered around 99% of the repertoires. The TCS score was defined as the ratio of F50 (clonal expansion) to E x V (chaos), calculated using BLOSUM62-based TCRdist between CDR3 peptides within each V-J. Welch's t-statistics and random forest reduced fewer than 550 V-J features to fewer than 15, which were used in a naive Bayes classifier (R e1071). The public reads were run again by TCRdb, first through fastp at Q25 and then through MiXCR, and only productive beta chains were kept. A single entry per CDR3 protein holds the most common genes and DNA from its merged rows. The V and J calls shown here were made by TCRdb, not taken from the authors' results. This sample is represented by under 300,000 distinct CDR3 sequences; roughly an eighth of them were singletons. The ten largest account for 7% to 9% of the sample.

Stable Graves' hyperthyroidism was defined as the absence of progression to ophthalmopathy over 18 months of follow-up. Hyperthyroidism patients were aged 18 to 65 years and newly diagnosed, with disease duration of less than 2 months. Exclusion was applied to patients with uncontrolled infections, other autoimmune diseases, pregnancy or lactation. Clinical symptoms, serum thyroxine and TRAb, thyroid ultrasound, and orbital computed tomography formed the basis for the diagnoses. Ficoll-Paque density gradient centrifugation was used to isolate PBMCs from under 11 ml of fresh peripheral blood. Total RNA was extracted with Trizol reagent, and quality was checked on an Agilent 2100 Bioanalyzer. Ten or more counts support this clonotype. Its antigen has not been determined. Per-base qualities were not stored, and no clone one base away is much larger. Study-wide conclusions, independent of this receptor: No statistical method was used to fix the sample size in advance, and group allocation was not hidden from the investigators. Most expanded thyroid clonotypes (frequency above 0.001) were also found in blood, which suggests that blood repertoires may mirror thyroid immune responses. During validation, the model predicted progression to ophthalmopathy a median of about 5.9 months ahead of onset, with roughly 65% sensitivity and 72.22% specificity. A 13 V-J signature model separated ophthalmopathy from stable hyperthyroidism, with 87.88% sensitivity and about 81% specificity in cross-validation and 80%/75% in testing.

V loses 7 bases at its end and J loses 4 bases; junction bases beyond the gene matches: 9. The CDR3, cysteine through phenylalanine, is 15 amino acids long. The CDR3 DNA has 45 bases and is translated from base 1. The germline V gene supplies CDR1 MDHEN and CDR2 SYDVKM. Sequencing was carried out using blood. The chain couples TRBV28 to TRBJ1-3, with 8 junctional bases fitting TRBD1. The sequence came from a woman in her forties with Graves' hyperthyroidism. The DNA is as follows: TGTGCCAGCACCCCCGGGACAGGAGGCGGAAACACCATATATTTT. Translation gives CASTPGTGGGNTIYF. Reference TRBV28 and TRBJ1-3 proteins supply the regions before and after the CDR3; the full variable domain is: DVKVTQSSRYLVKRTGEKVFLECVQDMDHENMFWYRQDPGLGLRLIYFSYDVKMKEKGDIPEGYSVSREKKERFSLILESASTNQTSMYLCASTPGTGGGNTIYFGEGSWLTVV.